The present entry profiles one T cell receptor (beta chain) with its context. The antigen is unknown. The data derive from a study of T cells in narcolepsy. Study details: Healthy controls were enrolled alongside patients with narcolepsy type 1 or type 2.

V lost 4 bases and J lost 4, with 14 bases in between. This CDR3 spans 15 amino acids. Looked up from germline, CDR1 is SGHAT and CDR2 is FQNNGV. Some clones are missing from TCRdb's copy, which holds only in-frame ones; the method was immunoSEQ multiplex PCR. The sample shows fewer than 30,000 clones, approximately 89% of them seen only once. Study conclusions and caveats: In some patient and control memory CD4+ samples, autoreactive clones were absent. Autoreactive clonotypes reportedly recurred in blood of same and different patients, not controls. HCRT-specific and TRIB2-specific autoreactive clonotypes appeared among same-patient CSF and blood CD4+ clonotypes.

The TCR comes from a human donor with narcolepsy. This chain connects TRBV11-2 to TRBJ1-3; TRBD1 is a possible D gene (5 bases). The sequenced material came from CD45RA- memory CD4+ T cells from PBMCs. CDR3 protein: CASSSPGRGGNTIYF. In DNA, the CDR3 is TGTGCCAGCAGCTCACCGGGCCGGGGGGGAAACACCATATATTTT.